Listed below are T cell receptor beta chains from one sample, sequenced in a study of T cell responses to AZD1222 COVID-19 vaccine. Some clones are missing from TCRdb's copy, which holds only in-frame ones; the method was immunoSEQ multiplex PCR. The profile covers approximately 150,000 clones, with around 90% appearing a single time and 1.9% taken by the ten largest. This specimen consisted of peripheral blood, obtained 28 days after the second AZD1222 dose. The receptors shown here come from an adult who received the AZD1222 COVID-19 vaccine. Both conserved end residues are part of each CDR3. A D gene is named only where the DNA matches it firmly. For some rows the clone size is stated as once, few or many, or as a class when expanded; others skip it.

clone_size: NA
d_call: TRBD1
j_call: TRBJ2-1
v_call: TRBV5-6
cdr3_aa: CASSFGQVGDEQFF
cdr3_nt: TGTGCCAGCAGCTTCGGACAGGTCGGGGATGAGCAGTTCTTC

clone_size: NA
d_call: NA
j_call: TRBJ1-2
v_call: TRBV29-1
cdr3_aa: CSVEEPGQIYGYTF
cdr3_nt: TGCAGCGTTGAGGAACCGGGACAAATCTATGGCTACACCTTC

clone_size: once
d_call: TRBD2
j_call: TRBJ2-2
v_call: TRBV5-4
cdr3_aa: CASSLYLAGEAGELFF
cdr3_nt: TGTGCCAGCAGCTTATACTTAGCGGGAGAAGCCGGGGAGCTGTTTTTT

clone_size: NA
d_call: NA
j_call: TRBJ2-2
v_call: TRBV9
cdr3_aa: CASSALSGANTGELFF
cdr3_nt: TGTGCCAGCAGCGCATTAAGCGGAGCGAACACCGGGGAGCTGTTTTTT

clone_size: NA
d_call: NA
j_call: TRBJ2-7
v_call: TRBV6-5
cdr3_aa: CASSYSKDSPYEQYF
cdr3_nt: TGTGCCAGCAGTTACTCGAAAGACAGTCCCTACGAGCAGTACTTC

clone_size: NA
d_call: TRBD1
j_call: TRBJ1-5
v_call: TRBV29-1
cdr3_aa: CSVSRGSSNQPQHF
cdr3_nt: TGCAGCGTTTCCAGGGGGAGTAGCAATCAGCCCCAGCATTTT

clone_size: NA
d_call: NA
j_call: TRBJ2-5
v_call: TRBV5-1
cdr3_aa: CASSPGQPQETQYF
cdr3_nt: TGCGCCAGCAGCCCCGGACAGCCCCAAGAGACCCAGTACTTC

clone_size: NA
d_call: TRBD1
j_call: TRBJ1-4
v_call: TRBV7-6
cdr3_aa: CASSFMATGAEKLFF
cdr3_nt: TGTGCCAGCAGCTTTATGGCGACAGGGGCTGAAAAACTGTTTTTT

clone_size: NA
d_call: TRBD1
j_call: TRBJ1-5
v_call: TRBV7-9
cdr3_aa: CASSSGGGNQPQHF
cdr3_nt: TGTGCCAGCAGCTCAGGGGGCGGCAATCAGCCCCAGCATTTT

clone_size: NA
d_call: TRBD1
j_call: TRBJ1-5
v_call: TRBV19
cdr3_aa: CASTSGTGGFSNQPQHF
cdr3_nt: TGTGCCAGTACCTCCGGGACAGGGGGCTTCAGCAATCAGCCCCAGCATTTT

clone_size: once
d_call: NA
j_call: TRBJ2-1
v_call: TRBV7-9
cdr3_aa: CASSLGQGIDEQFF
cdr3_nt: TGTGCCAGCAGCTTAGGCCAGGGAATCGATGAGCAGTTCTTC

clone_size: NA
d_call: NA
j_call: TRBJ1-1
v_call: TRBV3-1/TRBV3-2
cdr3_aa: CASSRRLGGQAEAFF
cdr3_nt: TGTGCCAGCAGCCGTAGGCTGGGGGGTCAGGCTGAAGCTTTCTTT

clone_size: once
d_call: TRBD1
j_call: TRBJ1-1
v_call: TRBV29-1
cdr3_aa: CSVAHRGGDTEAFF
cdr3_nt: TGCAGCGTGGCACACAGGGGTGGGGACACTGAAGCTTTCTTT

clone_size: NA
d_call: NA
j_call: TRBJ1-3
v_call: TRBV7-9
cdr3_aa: CASSLAGINTIYF
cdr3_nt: TGTGCCAGCAGCTTAGCTGGAATAAACACCATATATTTT

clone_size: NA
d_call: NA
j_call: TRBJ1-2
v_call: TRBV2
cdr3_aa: CASSPGMPNYGYTF
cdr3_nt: TGTGCCAGCAGTCCCGGGATGCCTAACTATGGCTACACCTTC

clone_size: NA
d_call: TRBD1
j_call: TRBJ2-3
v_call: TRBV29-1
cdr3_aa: CSVGDRGDTQYF
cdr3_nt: TGCAGCGTCGGGGACAGGGGAGATACGCAGTATTTT

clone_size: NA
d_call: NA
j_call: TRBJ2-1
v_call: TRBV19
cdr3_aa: CASSINTDNEQFF
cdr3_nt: TGTGCCAGTAGTATAAACACCGACAATGAGCAGTTCTTC

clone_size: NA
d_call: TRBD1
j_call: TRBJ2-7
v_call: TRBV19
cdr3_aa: CASSQGDFMYEQYF
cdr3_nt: TGTGCCAGTAGCCAGGGGGATTTTATGTACGAGCAGTACTTC

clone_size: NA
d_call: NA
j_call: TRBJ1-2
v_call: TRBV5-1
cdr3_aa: CASSRDRGLYGYTF
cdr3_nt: TGCGCCAGCAGCCGGGACCGTGGTCTCTATGGCTACACCTTC

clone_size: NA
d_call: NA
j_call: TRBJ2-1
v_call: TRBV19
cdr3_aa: CASSITLALHEQFF
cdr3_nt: TGTGCCAGTAGTATAACCCTCGCCCTCCATGAGCAGTTCTTC

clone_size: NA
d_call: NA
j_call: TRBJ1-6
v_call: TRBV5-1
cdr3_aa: CASSGVGSYNSPLHF
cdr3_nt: TGCGCCAGCAGCGGGGTTGGTTCCTATAATTCACCCCTCCACTTT

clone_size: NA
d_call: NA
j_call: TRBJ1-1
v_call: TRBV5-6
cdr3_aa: CASSPGNTEAFF
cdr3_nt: TGTGCCAGCAGCCCGGGAAACACTGAAGCTTTCTTT

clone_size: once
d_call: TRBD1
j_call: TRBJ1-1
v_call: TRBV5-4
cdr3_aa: CASSLDRVNTEAFF
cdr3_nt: TGTGCCAGCAGTTTAGACAGGGTCAACACTGAAGCTTTCTTT

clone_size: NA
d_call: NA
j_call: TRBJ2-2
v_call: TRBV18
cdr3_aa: CASSPRETGELFF
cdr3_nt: TGTGCCAGCTCACCACGGGAGACCGGGGAGCTGTTTTTT

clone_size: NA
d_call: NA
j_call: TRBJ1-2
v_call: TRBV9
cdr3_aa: CASSVAGMRGYTF
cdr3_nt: TGTGCCAGCAGCGTAGCAGGGATGCGGGGCTACACCTTC

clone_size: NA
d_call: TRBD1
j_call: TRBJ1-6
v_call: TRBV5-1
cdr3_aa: CASRYDRGNSPLHF
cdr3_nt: TGCGCCAGCAGGTACGACAGGGGCAATTCACCCCTCCACTTT

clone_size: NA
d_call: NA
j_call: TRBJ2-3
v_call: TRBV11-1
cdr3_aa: CASSFASGTDTQYF
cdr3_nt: TGTGCCAGCAGCTTTGCTAGCGGCACAGATACGCAGTATTTT